The TCR beta chain under discussion was sequenced for a study of blood T cell repertoires in COVID-19. Repertoires were generated with immunoSEQ multiplex PCR, while TCRdb's copy carries only in-frame clones and drops some. The sample lists around 200,000 clones, about four fifths occurring once. Sequenced sample: peripheral blood. The sequence came from a woman in her forties or fifties with acute or convalescent COVID-19.

As DNA, the CDR3 is TGTGCCATCAGCCGCTCGTTAGAAGAGACCCAGTACTTC. It translates to CAISRSLEETQYF. The chain links TRBV10-3 to TRBJ2-5; the D is unclear. Germline assignment: CDR1 ENHRY and CDR2 SYGVKD. The CDR3 loop spans 13 amino acids. V shed 6 bases and J shed 3 bases, with 11 bases lying between them.